What follows describes a single TCR beta chain. The antigen this receptor binds is unknown. Per-nucleotide qualities are absent, and no much larger clonotype sits a single base away. The entry originates in a study of CD8 T cells in ankylosing spondylitis (TCRdb year 2017). Broadly, across the study: The study set out to find disease-linked TCR variants by profiling T cell receptor beta repertoires in ankylosing spondylitis patients and healthy donors. Peripheral blood was sampled, and synovial fluid was additionally collected from ankylosing spondylitis patients. The full study cohort was made up of about two dozen ankylosing spondylitis patients and some 100 healthy donors. Beyond this particular receptor, the publication reports: Some TCR beta motif variants had previously been reported in synovial fluid and blood of reactive arthritis patients, which suggested common disease-initiation mechanisms. A CD8+ phenotype was shown by the disease-linked clones, which were found at relatively low frequencies in peripheral blood. A TCR beta motif of several highly homologous amino acid variants appeared characteristic of blood from ankylosing spondylitis patients. The disease-linked clones were reported as significantly enriched in matched synovial fluid samples from ankylosing spondylitis patients.

TCRdb lists the instrument as Illumina HiSeq 2500. Quantitative 5'-RACE with molecular barcodes was used to prepare TCR beta libraries. As for the original processing: Disease-linked TCR variants were identified with a new computational method built on a probabilistic model of VDJ rearrangement. The public reads were reanalyzed by TCRdb: fastp trimming at Q25, MiXCR alignment, in-frame beta chains only. For every CDR3 protein sequence, its rows merge into one entry that carries the most common genes and DNA. These V and J calls are TCRdb output, not the study's own analysis. In all, the sample holds about 540,000 distinct CDR3 sequences, and approximately 11% of those were seen once. Around 7% of the sample is held by the ten biggest clonotypes. The CDR3 sequence holds 14 residues, the cysteine and phenylalanine included. Solely the CDR3 DNA is kept, with 42 bases framed from the first base. After removal of 3 bases from V and 4 bases from J, the junction retains 4 bases not matched to a gene. CDR1 and CDR2, per the germline V gene (reference sequence), are DFQATT and SNEGSKA.

The specimen was blood, either unsorted or a sorted T cell fraction (not recorded which). The chain links TRBV20-1 with TRBJ2-2, with TRBD2 identical over 8 junction bases. This receptor was identified in a male donor with ankylosing spondylitis. The CDR3 reads CSARGTSSTGELFF. The DNA sequence follows: TGCAGTGCTAGGGGGACTAGTAGCACCGGGGAGCTGTTTTTT.